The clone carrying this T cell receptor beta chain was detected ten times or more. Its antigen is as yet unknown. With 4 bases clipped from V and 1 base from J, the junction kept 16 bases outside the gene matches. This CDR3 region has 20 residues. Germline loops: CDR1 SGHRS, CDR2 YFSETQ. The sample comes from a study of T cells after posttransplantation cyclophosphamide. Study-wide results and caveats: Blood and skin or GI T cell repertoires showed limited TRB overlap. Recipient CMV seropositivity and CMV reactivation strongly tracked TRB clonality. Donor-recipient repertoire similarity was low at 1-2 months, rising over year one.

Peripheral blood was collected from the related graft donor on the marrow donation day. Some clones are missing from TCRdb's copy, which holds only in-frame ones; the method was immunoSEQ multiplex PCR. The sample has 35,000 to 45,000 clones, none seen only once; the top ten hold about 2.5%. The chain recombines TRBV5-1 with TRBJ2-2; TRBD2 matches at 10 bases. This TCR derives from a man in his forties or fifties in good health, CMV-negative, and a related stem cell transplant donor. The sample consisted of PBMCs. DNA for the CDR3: TGCGCCAGCAGCCCCAGACGGGGGGCTAGCGGGGGTTTGAACACCGGGGAGCTGTTTTTT. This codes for CASSPRRGASGGLNTGELFF.